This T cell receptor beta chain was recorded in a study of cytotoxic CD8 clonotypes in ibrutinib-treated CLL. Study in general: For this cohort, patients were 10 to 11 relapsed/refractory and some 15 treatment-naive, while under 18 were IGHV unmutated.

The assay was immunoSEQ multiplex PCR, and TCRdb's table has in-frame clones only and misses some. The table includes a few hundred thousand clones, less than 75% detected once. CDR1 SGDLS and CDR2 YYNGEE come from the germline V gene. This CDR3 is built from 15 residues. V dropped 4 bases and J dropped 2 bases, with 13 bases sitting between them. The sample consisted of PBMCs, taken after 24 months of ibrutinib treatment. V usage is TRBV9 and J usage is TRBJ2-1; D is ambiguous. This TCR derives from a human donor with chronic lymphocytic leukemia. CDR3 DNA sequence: TGTGCCAGCAGCACAACACAGACCCCCTACAATGAGCAGTTCTTC. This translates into CASSTTQTPYNEQFF. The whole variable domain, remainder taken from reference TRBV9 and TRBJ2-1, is DSGVTQTPKHLITATGQRVTLRCSPRSGDLSVYWYQQSLDQGLQFLIQYYNGEERAKGNILERFSAQQFPDLHSELNLSSLELGDSALYFCASSTTQTPYNEQFFGPGTRLTVL.